One and the same sample provided the 5 T cell receptor beta chains below, sequenced in a study of T cell repertoires in cytomegalovirus infection. TCRdb redid the calling of the reads with MiXCR, one entry per CDR3 protein. The sample contains some 150,000 distinct CDR3 sequences, about a quarter of which appear only once. The sequenced material came from PBMCs. The origin of the receptors is a human donor in good health (CMV status not recorded). Some clones in this sample may be carry-over from other donors' samples.

In this sample, this clonotype turned up once. A clone one base away is much larger, so this may be a read error. The J gene is TRBJ2-1, the V gene TRBV5-5, with TRBD2 matching over 12 bases. The germline V gene encodes CDR1 SGHKS and CDR2 YYEKEE (reference sequence). V lost 3 bases to trimming and J lost 8 bases; unmatched junction nucleotides: 6. The CDR3 extends over 15 amino acids. Here the CDR3 DNA reads TGTGCCAGCAGCTGGCTCCCTAGCGGGGGGGATGAGCAGTTCTTC. The encoded protein is CASSWLPSGGDEQFF.

At least ten counts were recorded for this clonotype. The chain employs TRBV7-2 and TRBJ1-2; a possible D gene is TRBD1 (5 bases). V lost 2 bases and J lost 4, with 8 bases in between. CDR3 length: 13 amino acids. Germline-derived CDR1 and CDR2 are SGHTA and FQGNSA. The CDR3 DNA follows: TGTGCCAGCAGCTTACAGGGCTCCTATGGCTACACCTTC. Residues: CASSLQGSYGYTF.

V gene TRBV28 combines with J gene TRBJ2-7; 11 bases agree with TRBD1. V dropped 6 bases and J dropped 4; count of bases not matched to a gene: 8. The germline V gene has CDR1 MDHEN and CDR2 SYDVKM. The CDR3 totals 15 residues. The CDR3 sequence is CASRPSDRGRYEQYF. The CDR3 DNA sequence: TGTGCCAGCAGGCCCTCGGACAGGGGGCGGTACGAGCAGTACTTC. The full variable domain, rest sourced from reference TRBV28 and TRBJ2-7, is DVKVTQSSRYLVKRTGEKVFLECVQDMDHENMFWYRQDPGLGLRLIYFSYDVKMKEKGDIPEGYSVSREKKERFSLILESASTNQTSMYLCASRPSDRGRYEQYFGPGTRLTVT.

The rearrangement links TRBV7-4 to TRBJ2-7; weak D call: TRBD1 (6 bases). With 0 bases removed from V and 2 bases from J, the gap between germline ends came to 11 bases. The CDR3 runs 15 residues. Germline V CDR1 and CDR2: SGHVT, SQSDAQ. The DNA for the CDR3 is TGTGCCAGCAGCTTAGCAGTGGACAGTGCCTACGAGCAGTACTTC. Its translation is CASSLAVDSAYEQYF.

Of note for this clonotype: A much larger clone differs by one base, so this may be a read error. The genes are TRBV6-8 and TRBJ2-1, with TRBD1 identical over 7 bases. Germline V CDR1 and CDR2: MNHGY, SAAAGT. The CDR3 sequence is 18 residues long. DNA for the CDR3: TGTGCCAGCAGTTACACACGAGAGGGGGCTAGTTCCTACAATGAGCAGCTCTTC. Protein sequence: CASSYTREGASSYNEQLF.